This T cell receptor beta chain stems from a study of cytomegalovirus exposure and HLA in healthy donors. Turning to the study itself: The study placed 70% to 85% of its approximately 430 genotyped donors in the Caucasian-associated ancestry cluster.

The primer mix had 60 Vbeta and 13 Jbeta primers. Produced via immunoSEQ multiplex PCR; TCRdb's table is partial and in-frame only. The profile shows approximately 150,000 clones, around 68% of them singletons. Material: PBMCs. This receptor was obtained from a man over 45 in good health and CMV-seronegative.

CDR3 sequence (DNA): TGTGCCAGCAGCAGGACTAGCGGGTACGAGCAGTACTTC. It specifies CASSRTSGYEQYF. The rearrangement uses TRBV7-9 and TRBJ2-7; 11 bases match TRBD2. The CDR3 contains 13 residues. Trimming cost V 5 bases and J 4 bases; bases outside gene matches: 1. Germline V lookup: CDR1 SEHNR, CDR2 FQNEAQ (reference sequence).